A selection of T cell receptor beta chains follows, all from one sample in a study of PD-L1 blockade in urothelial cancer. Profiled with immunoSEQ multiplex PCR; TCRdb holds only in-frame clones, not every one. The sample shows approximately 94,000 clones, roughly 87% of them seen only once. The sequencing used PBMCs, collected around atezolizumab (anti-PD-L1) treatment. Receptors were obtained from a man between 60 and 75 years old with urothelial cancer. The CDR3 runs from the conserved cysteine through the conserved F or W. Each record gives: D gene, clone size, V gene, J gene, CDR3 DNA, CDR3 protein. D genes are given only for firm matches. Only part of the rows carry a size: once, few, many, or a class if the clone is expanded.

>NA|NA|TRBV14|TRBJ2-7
TGTGCCAGCAGCCAATATGGGACACCCACCTACGAGCAGTACTTC
CASSQYGTPTYEQYF
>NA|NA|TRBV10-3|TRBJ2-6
TGTGCCCGCGGAGGGGCTGGGGCCAACGTCCTGACTTTC
CARGGAGANVLTF
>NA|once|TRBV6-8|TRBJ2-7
TGTGCCAGCAGTTCGCTTACTTACGAGCAGTACTTC
CASSSLTYEQYF
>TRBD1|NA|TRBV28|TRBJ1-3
TGTGCCACCGGAGTGGGGCAGGGGGCGCGAGGAAACACCATATATTTT
CATGVGQGARGNTIYF
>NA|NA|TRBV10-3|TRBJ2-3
TGTGCCATCAGGAAAGGGGCTGGGGAGGCAGATACGCAGTATTTT
CAIRKGAGEADTQYF
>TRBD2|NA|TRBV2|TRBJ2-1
TGTGCCAGCAGTGAATCTAGCGGGGGTTACAATGAGCAGTTCTTC
CASSESSGGYNEQFF
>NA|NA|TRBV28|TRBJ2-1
TGTGCCAGCAGTTTTCGAAGGGGTGAGCAGTTCTTC
CASSFRRGEQFF
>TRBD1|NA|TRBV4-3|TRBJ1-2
TGCGCCAGCAGCCGATCGGGGACAGGGGGCTTTAATGGCTACACCTTC
CASSRSGTGGFNGYTF
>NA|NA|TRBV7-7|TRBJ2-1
TGTGCTAGCAGCTTAGCGGAGGCGGACGAGCAGTTCTTC
CASSLAEADEQFF
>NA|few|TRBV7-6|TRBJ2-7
TGTGCCAGCAGCCCGACCGACGGAGCCCAGTACGAGCAGTACTTC
CASSPTDGAQYEQYF
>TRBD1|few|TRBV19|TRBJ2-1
TGTGCCAGTAGTATACGGACAGGGGCCGATGAGCAGTTCTTC
CASSIRTGADEQFF
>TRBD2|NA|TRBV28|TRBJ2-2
TGTGCCAGCAGTTTCAGCGGGGCCATGACCGGGGAGCTGTTTTTT
CASSFSGAMTGELFF
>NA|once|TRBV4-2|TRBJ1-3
TGTGCCAGCAGCCAAGAGCGCAGGGGCGCCTCTGGAAACACCATATATTTT
CASSQERRGASGNTIYF
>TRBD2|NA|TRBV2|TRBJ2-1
TGTGCCAGCAGTGAGAGACTAGCGGGAGAGGGAAGAAATGAGCAGTTCTTC
CASSERLAGEGRNEQFF
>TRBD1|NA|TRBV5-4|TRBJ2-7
TGTGCCAGCAACACCGACAGGGGCTCCTACGAGCAGTACTTC
CASNTDRGSYEQYF
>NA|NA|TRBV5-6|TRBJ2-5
TGTGCCAGCAGCTTGGGGACAGCGCCTGGTGAGACCCAGTACTTC
CASSLGTAPGETQYF
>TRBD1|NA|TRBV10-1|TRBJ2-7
TGCGCCAGCAGTGAGTCGATCCGGACAGGGGGCAACGAGCAGTACTTC
CASSESIRTGGNEQYF
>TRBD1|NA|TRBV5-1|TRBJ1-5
TGCGCCAGCAGCGCCGGACAGGGAAGCAATCAGCCCCAGCATTTT
CASSAGQGSNQPQHF
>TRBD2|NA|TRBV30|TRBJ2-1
TGTGCCTGGGGGGGGCTAGCGGGCAGTTACAATGAGCAGTTCTTC
CAWGGLAGSYNEQFF
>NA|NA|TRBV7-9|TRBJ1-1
TGTGCCAGCAGCTTATACTCCCCGGCGGACAGTGAAGCTTTCTTT
CASSLYSPADSEAFF
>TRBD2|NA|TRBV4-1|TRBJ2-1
TGCGCCAGCAGCCAAGGACTAGCGGGCCTTTATGAGCAGTTCTTC
CASSQGLAGLYEQFF
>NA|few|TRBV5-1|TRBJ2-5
TGCGCCAGCAGCTTGGCACTAGCACGAGAGACCCAGTACTTC
CASSLALARETQYF
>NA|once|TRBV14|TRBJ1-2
TGTGCCAGCAGCCAAGTGGGGGGGGCGAATTATGGCTACACCTTC
CASSQVGGANYGYTF
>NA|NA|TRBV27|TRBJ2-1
TGTGCCAGCAGTTTATCAACAGGGCCCTACAATGAGCAGTTCTTC
CASSLSTGPYNEQFF
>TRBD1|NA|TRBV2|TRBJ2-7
TGTGCCAACGGACAGGGGAGCCACGAGCAGTACTTC
CANGQGSHEQYF
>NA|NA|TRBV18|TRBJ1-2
TGTGCCAGCTCACCAGAAACAGGCGGAACTATTTATGGCTACACCTTC
CASSPETGGTIYGYTF
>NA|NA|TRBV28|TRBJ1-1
TGTGCCAGCAGTCAACGGTCGATTAACACTGAAGCTTTCTTT
CASSQRSINTEAFF
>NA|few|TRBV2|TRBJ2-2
TGTGCCAGTGAAGTAGCGATGAACACCGGGGAGCTGTTTTTT
CASEVAMNTGELFF
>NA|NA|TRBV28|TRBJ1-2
TGTGCCAGCAGTTTCCAAGGGGGGGGTCAAGGCTACACCTTC
CASSFQGGGQGYTF
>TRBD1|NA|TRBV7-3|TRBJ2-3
TGTGCCAGCAGCTCAGGACAGGGGGCAACAGATACGCAGTATTTT
CASSSGQGATDTQYF
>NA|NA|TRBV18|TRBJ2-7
TGTGCCAGCTCACCCCTAGGCGGATCCTACGAGCAGTACTTC
CASSPLGGSYEQYF
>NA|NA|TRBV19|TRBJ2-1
TGTGCCAGTAGTGCCACGGGCCCCAGGAGGTCTTACAATGAGCAGTTCTTC
CASSATGPRRSYNEQFF
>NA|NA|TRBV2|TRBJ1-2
TGTGCCAGCAGTGAAGCGCCCAGGCCTCCAAACGGCTACACCTTC
CASSEAPRPPNGYTF
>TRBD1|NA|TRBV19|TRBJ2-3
TGTGCCAGTAGTACGGGACAGGTGTTCACAGATACGCAGTATTTT
CASSTGQVFTDTQYF
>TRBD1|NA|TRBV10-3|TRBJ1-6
TGTGCCATCAGTGAAGGGACAGGGGTCGGGGATAATTCACCCCTCCACTTT
CAISEGTGVGDNSPLHF
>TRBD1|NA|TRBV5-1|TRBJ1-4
TGCGCCAGCAGCTCGGGACAGTTTAATGAAAAACTGTTTTTT
CASSSGQFNEKLFF
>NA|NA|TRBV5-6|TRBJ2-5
TGTGCCTCCTGGGACACCCCGGGAACCCAGTACTTC
CASWDTPGTQYF
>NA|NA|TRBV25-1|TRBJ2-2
TGTGCCAGCAGTCAAGTAGCCGGGGAGCTGTTTTTT
CASSQVAGELFF
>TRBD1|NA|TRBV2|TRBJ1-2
TGTGCCAGCAGCCCAGGGGGCGGCTACACCTTC
CASSPGGGYTF
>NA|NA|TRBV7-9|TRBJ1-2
TGTGCCAGCAGCGGACCCGGGATGCCGCCGGACTACACCTTC
CASSGPGMPPDYTF
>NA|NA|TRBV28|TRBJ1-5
TGTGCCAGCACCGCAGGGTATAGCAATCAGCCCCAGCATTTT
CASTAGYSNQPQHF
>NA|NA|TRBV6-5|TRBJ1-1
TGTGCCAGCAGTCCCGACAGAATCACTGAAGCTTTCTTT
CASSPDRITEAFF